A single sample is the source of the 5 T cell receptor beta chains below, sequenced in a study of blood T cell repertoires in COVID-19. The protocol was immunoSEQ multiplex PCR, while the TCRdb copy is restricted to in-frame clones and leaves out a portion. Among about 260,000 clones listed, more than 85% were seen once. The sequencing input was peripheral blood. The receptors were sampled from a person between 18 and 30 years old with COVID-19, enrolled during active disease.

The V and J genes are TRBV2 and TRBJ1-5; unclear D gene. Germline CDR1 reads SNHLY; CDR2 reads FYNNEI. V was trimmed by 0 bases and J by 0 bases, leaving 6 bases between them. The CDR3 has 15 residues. CDR3 nucleotide sequence: TGTGCCAGCAGTGAAGCCGGGTTTAGCAATCAGCCCCAGCATTTT. Translating gives CASSEAGFSNQPQHF.

The chain joins TRBV5-5 to TRBJ1-4, with no clear D. This CDR3 has 14 residues. V was pared by 2 bases and J by 5 bases, with 10 bases between. The germline gives CDR1 SGHKS, CDR2 YYEKEE (reference sequence). The CDR3 DNA is TGTGCCAGCAGCTTTAATCCCGTCAATGAAAAACTGTTTTTT. It is translated as CASSFNPVNEKLFF.

The chain combines TRBV2 with TRBJ1-6, with TRBD1 matching over 7 bases. The CDR3 is made up of 14 amino acids. CDR1 is SNHLY and CDR2 is FYNNEI in the germline V gene. Trimming took 6 bases from V and 11 from J; bases not matched to a gene: 10. CDR3 residues: CASSLKGAGTPLHF. The CDR3, as DNA: TGTGCCAGCAGCCTTAAGGGGGCGGGAACACCCCTCCACTTT.

The chain employs TRBV5-4 and TRBJ2-5; TRBD2 aligns across 10 bases. This CDR3 has 16 residues. The V gene's germline CDR1 is SGHNT and CDR2 YYREEE (reference sequence). Trimming cost V 1 base and J 5 bases; bases outside gene matches: 8. The CDR3 protein is CASSLYSSGSVETQYF. Here the CDR3 DNA reads TGTGCCAGCAGCTTGTATTCTAGCGGGAGCGTCGAGACCCAGTACTTC.

The rearrangement joins TRBV18 to TRBJ2-4; D might be TRBD2 (5 bases). The length of the CDR3 is 14 residues. The germline V gene has CDR1 KGHSH and CDR2 LQKENI. V was pared by 4 bases and J by 3 bases, with 10 bases between. Here the CDR3 DNA reads TGTGCCAGCTCACGGACTTTCCGCAAAAACATTCAGTACTTC. This gives the protein CASSRTFRKNIQYF.